This passage covers 25 T cell receptor beta chains from one sample sequenced in a study of cytotoxic CD8 clonotypes in ibrutinib-treated CLL. Libraries were prepared by immunoSEQ multiplex PCR; TCRdb keeps only in-frame clonotypes and omits some of them. This table holds roughly 130,000 clones, under 95% found once. This material consisted of PBMCs, taken after 12 months of ibrutinib treatment. All receptors derive from a human donor with chronic lymphocytic leukemia.

This chain connects TRBV4-1 to TRBJ1-1, with unresolved D. The V gene lost 3 bases and the J gene lost 3 bases, with 17 bases spanning the gap. The germline V gene has CDR1 MGHRA and CDR2 YSYEKL. This CDR3 has 16 residues. CDR3: CASSQLRPSGDTEAFF. CDR3 nucleotide sequence: TGCGCCAGCAGCCAGCTACGGCCCTCTGGGGACACTGAAGCTTTCTTT.

CDR3 amino acids: CASSYGRATNEKLFF. Here the CDR3 DNA reads TGTGCCAGCAGTTACGGACGTGCAACTAATGAAAAACTGTTTTTT. The chain employs TRBV6-5 and TRBJ1-4, with D unclear. The V gene's germline CDR1 is MNHEY and CDR2 SVGAGI. The CDR3 is 15 residues long. V lost 2 bases and J 0 bases, leaving 7 bases between the germline ends.

Only one count was recorded for this clone. The chain has TRBV7-9 and TRBJ1-1; TRBD1 matches 11 bases. V was pared by 5 bases and J by 6 bases, with 5 bases of the junction left unmatched. CDR3 length: 14 amino acids. Germline V gene lookup returns CDR1 SEHNR and CDR2 FQNEAQ (reference sequence). The CDR3, as DNA: TGTGCCAGCAGCACGGGACAGGGGGTTTCTGAAGCTTTCTTT. This codes for CASSTGQGVSEAFF. Full variable domain (remainder filled in from reference TRBV7-9 and TRBJ1-1): DTGVSQNPRHKITKRGQNVTFRCDPISEHNRLYWYRQTLGQGPEFLTYFQNEAQLEKSRLLSDRFSAERPKGSFSTLEIQRTEQGDSAMYLCASSTGQGVSEAFFGQGTRLTVV.

This clone was recorded only once. The CDR3, as DNA: TGCAGCGTTGACCAGCGTCCCCACGAGACCCAGTACTTC. Translated: CSVDQRPHETQYF. The gene calls are TRBV29-1 and TRBJ2-5, with D unclear. V lost 3 bases to trimming and J lost 5 bases, with 13 bases between them. Germline CDR1 and CDR2: SQVTM and ANQGSEA. CDR3 size: 13 residues. The variable domain in full, with the rest retrieved from reference TRBV29-1 and TRBJ2-5, is SAVISQKPSRDICQRGTSLTIQCQVDSQVTMMFWYRQQPGQSLTLIATANQGSEATYESGFVIDKFPISRPNLTFSTLTVSNMSPEDSSIYLCSVDQRPHETQYFGPGTRLLVL.

CDR3 bases: TGTGCCAGCAGACGGGACAGGGGGCAGGGCTATGGCTACACCTTC. Protein: CASRRDRGQGYGYTF. The V call is TRBV28, the J call TRBJ1-2; 12 positions agree with TRBD1. The germline CDR1 and CDR2 sequences are MDHEN and SYDVKM. V was clipped by 6 bases and J by 4 bases; unmatched bases: 6. The CDR3 runs 15 residues.

V and J are TRBV7-2 and TRBJ1-5; D might be TRBD1 (6 bases). Per germline, CDR1 SGHTA and CDR2 FQGNSA. The CDR3 is 14 amino acids. V lost 2 bases to trimming and J lost 4 bases, with 9 bases between them. This chain's CDR3 is CASSLFTGNQPQHF. DNA of the CDR3: TGTGCCAGCAGCTTATTTACAGGGAATCAGCCCCAGCATTTT. Looking up the rest from reference TRBV7-2 and TRBJ1-5 gives the full variable domain: GAGVSQSPSNKVTEKGKDVELRCDPISGHTALYWYRQSLGQGLEFLIYFQGNSAPDKSGLPSDRFSAERTGGSVSTLTIQRTQQEDSAVYLCASSLFTGNQPQHFGDGTRLSIL.

The chain has TRBV28 and TRBJ2-5; 9 nucleotides line up with TRBD2. J was trimmed by 0 bases and V by 5 bases; bases with no gene match: 1. Germline CDR1 MDHEN, CDR2 SYDVKM. The CDR3 spans 14 residues. CDR3 protein: CASSLAGNQETQYF. The DNA of the CDR3 is TGTGCCAGCAGTCTAGCGGGGAACCAAGAGACCCAGTACTTC.

CDR3 sequence reads: CASRRDRGAFF. The CDR3 region has the DNA TGTGCCAGCAGGAGGGACAGGGGAGCTTTCTTT. V gene TRBV2 combines with J gene TRBJ1-1; 10 bases fit TRBD1. There are 11 residues in the CDR3. The V gene end was trimmed by 6 bases and the J gene end by 10 bases; junction bases not matched to a gene: 2. Germline V gives CDR1 SNHLY, CDR2 FYNNEI. The whole variable domain, filled in from reference TRBV2 and TRBJ1-1, reads EPEVTQTPSHQVTQMGQEVILRCVPISNHLYFYWYRQILGQKVEFLVSFYNNEISEKSEIFDDQFSVERPDGSNFTLKIRSTKLEDSAMYFCASRRDRGAFFGQGTRLTVV.

For the CDR3, the DNA is TGTGCCAGCTCACCTGGGATGGGCGGCACCGGGGAGCTGTTTTTT. Residues: CASSPGMGGTGELFF. The chain links TRBV18 to TRBJ2-2; D not certain. CDR1 and CDR2 from the germline V gene are KGHSH and LQKENI. V lost 3 bases and J 4 bases, leaving 12 bases between the germline ends. There are 15 residues in the CDR3.

The CDR3 nucleotides are TGCGCCAGCAGCCAAGGACTAGCGGGTGACATAGATACGCAGTATTTT. The encoded protein is CASSQGLAGDIDTQYF. The rearrangement links TRBV4-3 to TRBJ2-3, with 10 bases matching TRBD2. V shed 1 base, J shed 5 bases, and the junction held 6 bases outside the gene matches. CDR1 and CDR2 from the germline V gene are LGHNA and YSLEER. The CDR3 is 16 amino acids.

The J gene is TRBJ1-4, the V gene TRBV21-1. TRBV21-1 has pseudogene status. The length of the CDR3 is 12 residues. DNA for the CDR3: TGTGCCAGCAGCAATTGGGGGGAAAAACTGTTTTTT. It encodes CASSNWGEKLFF.

J is TRBJ1-4 and V is TRBV21-1; the DNA was not compared with TRBD1, the D call given in the table. TRBV21-1 counts as a pseudogene. This CDR3 is 18 amino acids long. The CDR3 sequence: CASSTWGQMLKTNEKLFF. The CDR3 DNA is TGTGCCAGCAGCACTTGGGGGCAAATGTTGAAAACTAATGAAAAACTGTTTTTT.

The chain recombines TRBV18 with TRBJ1-3, with D possibly being TRBD1 (5 bases). The CDR3 spans 14 residues. The ends were cut back, 6 bases at V and 6 bases at J, with 15 bases in the middle. The V gene's germline CDR1 is KGHSH and CDR2 LQKENI. CDR3 sequence: CASSPTGVLNTIYF. CDR3 bases: TGTGCCAGCTCGCCTACAGGAGTCCTAAACACCATATATTTT. Together with reference TRBV18 and TRBJ1-3, the CDR3 gives the full variable domain: NAGVMQNPRHLVRRRGQEARLRCSPMKGHSHVYWYRQLPEEGLKFMVYLQKENIIDESGMPKERFSAEFPKEGPSILRIQQVVRGDSAAYFCASSPTGVLNTIYFGEGSWLTVV.

The chain couples TRBV5-8 to TRBJ2-7; D not resolved. Deletions cut 0 bases from V and 7 bases from J, with 5 bases between. Looked up from germline, CDR1 is SGHTS and CDR2 is YDEGEE. This CDR3 region has 11 residues. CDR3 nucleotides: TGTGCCAGCAGCTTGGTGGAGGAGCAGTACTTC. As protein: CASSLVEEQYF.

The CDR3 DNA reads as TGTGCCAGCAAAGGAGGTAGCGGGAGCGAGCAGTACTTC. Its protein product is CASKGGSGSEQYF. The J gene is TRBJ2-7, the V gene TRBV2, with 9 positions matching TRBD2. Germline V lookup: CDR1 SNHLY, CDR2 FYNNEI. Trimming took 7 bases from V and 6 from J; bases not matched to a gene: 7. The CDR3 consists of 13 residues.

V gene TRBV11-2 combines with J gene TRBJ2-7, with 10 positions matching TRBD2. Losses at the gene ends were 2 bases for V and 4 bases for J; bases not matched to a gene: 5. Germline CDR1 and CDR2: SGHAT and FQNNGV. The CDR3 sequence is 15 residues long. The CDR3 nucleotides read TGTGCCAGCAGCTTATGGGGTAGCGGGAGGTACGAGCAGTACTTC. Protein sequence: CASSLWGSGRYEQYF.

V is TRBV29-1 and J is TRBJ1-4; no firm D call. V was cut by 1 base and J by 7 bases, with 1 base left in between. CDR3 size: 10 residues. CDR1 is SQVTM and CDR2 is ANQGSEA in the germline V gene. The CDR3 coding sequence is TGCAGCGTTGAAGCTGAAAAACTGTTTTTT. Amino acid sequence: CSVEAEKLFF.

This sequence joins TRBV4-3 and TRBJ1-2; D uncertain. The CDR3 runs 15 residues. Trimming removed 6 bases at V and 5 bases at J, with 19 bases between. CDR1 is LGHNA and CDR2 is YSLEER in the germline V gene. The CDR3 coding sequence is TGCGCCAGCAGGCCGGAGGTGAACTTAGTATATGGCTACACCTTC. Amino acid sequence: CASRPEVNLVYGYTF.

The rearrangement joins TRBV9 to TRBJ2-1; tentatively, D is TRBD1 (6 bases). Per the germline V gene, CDR1 is SGDLS and CDR2 is YYNGEE. V gave up 0 bases and J gave up 8 bases, with 21 bases separating them. This CDR3 comprises 17 residues. In DNA, the CDR3 is TGTGCCAGCAGCGTAGGTCCCCGACAGGCCGTCATGGATGAGCAGTTCTTC. Its protein product is CASSVGPRQAVMDEQFF.

J is TRBJ1-4 and V is TRBV28; 8 bases are shared with TRBD1. The trim removed 5 bases at V and 8 bases at J, leaving 10 bases unmatched. Germline loops: CDR1 MDHEN, CDR2 SYDVKM. The CDR3 runs 15 residues. CDR3 DNA sequence: TGTGCCAGCAGTCCGCCCACAGGGGGAGGGGAAAAACTGTTTTTT. It specifies CASSPPTGGGEKLFF.

This clone has a single count. This chain links TRBV18 with TRBJ1-1; weak D call: TRBD1 (5 bases). Looked up from germline, CDR1 is KGHSH and CDR2 is LQKENI. Trimming shortened V by 3 bases and J by 0 bases, and 14 bases separated the two germline ends. There are 16 residues in the CDR3. The CDR3 coding sequence is TGTGCCAGCTCACCGGGGACGGTACACATGAACACTGAAGCTTTCTTT. The encoded protein is CASSPGTVHMNTEAFF.

The rearrangement joins TRBV28 to TRBJ1-2, with a weak D call TRBD1 (6 bases). V was shortened by 6 bases and J by 6 bases, with 14 bases between the two germline ends. This CDR3 is 13 amino acids long. Germline V CDR1 and CDR2: MDHEN, SYDVKM. The CDR3 DNA reads TGTGCCAGCAGGAAAACAGGGATGAATGGCTACACCTTC. Protein sequence: CASRKTGMNGYTF.

V is TRBV9 and J is TRBJ1-2, with 7 bases identical to TRBD1. Germline V gives CDR1 SGDLS, CDR2 YYNGEE. The J segment lost 4 bases and the V segment lost 3 bases, leaving 9 bases of the junction unmatched. This CDR3 region has 15 residues. The chain's CDR3 is CASSEKTGIGYGYTF. The CDR3 DNA is TGTGCCAGCAGCGAGAAGACAGGGATCGGCTATGGCTACACCTTC.

The V gene is TRBV19, the J gene TRBJ2-3; 7 nucleotides agree with TRBD2. CDR3 size: 14 residues. The germline CDR1 and CDR2 sequences are LNHDA and SQIVND (reference sequence). V lost 7 bases and J lost 4; bases outside the gene matches: 8. CDR3 DNA: TGTGCCAGTATCGGACTAGGGCCCGCAGATACGCAGTATTTT. Translation: CASIGLGPADTQYF.

As regards this clone: A read error may account for a junction end that differs from germline. V gene TRBV29-1 combines with J gene TRBJ2-7, with TRBD1 as a possible D gene (6 bases). The CDR3 extends over 12 amino acids. Germline loops: CDR1 SQVTM, CDR2 ANQGSEA. CDR3 region: CSVGEQGGLHNF. For the CDR3, the DNA is TGCAGCGTTGGTGAACAGGGCGGCCTCCACAACTTC.